A selection of T cell receptor beta chains follows, all from one sample in a study of T cell repertoires in cytomegalovirus infection. TCRdb ran MiXCR on the reads and lists one entry per CDR3 protein. This repertoire shows around 290,000 distinct CDR3 sequences, about 25% found once; its top ten account for about 15%. Material for sequencing was PBMCs. The receptor source for this set is a human donor in good health (CMV status not recorded). Some clones in this sample may be carry-over from other donors' samples. The conserved cysteine and the conserved F or W are not part of the CDR3 here. D genes are given only for firm matches.

D gene	V gene	J gene	CDR3 protein
NA	TRBV11-1	TRBJ1-6	ASSRLEGSPLH
NA	TRBV12-3/TRBV12-4	TRBJ1-1	ASSTYRVEEAF
TRBD2	TRBV28	TRBJ2-1	ASTLGGGTYNEQF
NA	TRBV15	TRBJ1-5	ATSPGGGNQPQH
TRBD1	TRBV28	TRBJ1-4	ASSLGGQGMSEKLF
NA	TRBV6-8	TRBJ2-7	ASSGSYEQY
NA	TRBV7-9	TRBJ1-6	ASSIEQYNSPLH
NA	TRBV7-2	TRBJ2-7	ASSRDNWEQY
NA	TRBV7-2	TRBJ1-1	ASSLMDRSNTEAF
NA	TRBV7-2	TRBJ1-1	ASSLGKGMNTEAF
NA	TRBV19	TRBJ1-5	ASSPRTDSNQPQH
TRBD1	TRBV28	TRBJ2-3	ASSSPTGALRTDTQY
NA	TRBV28	TRBJ1-2	ASSWQGDGYT
NA	TRBV28	TRBJ1-5	ASSLGLGSNQPQH
TRBD2	TRBV7-6	TRBJ2-3	ASSLGSSGTVRTDTQY
TRBD2	TRBV11-2	TRBJ2-3	ASRGLAGDTQY
NA	TRBV19	TRBJ1-2	ASSIGRGEGYT
NA	TRBV11-3	TRBJ2-1	ASSLDPAGDNEQF
NA	TRBV7-9	TRBJ1-3	ASSLARQGNTIY
NA	TRBV5-1	TRBJ2-5	ASSESETQY